The clone carrying this T cell receptor (beta chain) was recorded only once. This sample stems from a study of blood T cell repertoires in COVID-19. The protocol was immunoSEQ multiplex PCR, while the TCRdb copy is restricted to in-frame clones and leaves out a portion. The sample yields 26,000 or so clones, around 92% seen once. Germline CDR1 is SQVTM and CDR2 is ANQGSEA. The length of the CDR3 is 13 residues. The V segment lost 2 bases and the J segment 5 bases; nucleotides outside the gene matches: 5. The chain is built from TRBV29-1 and TRBJ1-1; TRBD1 aligns across 7 bases. Sequenced material: peripheral blood. This receptor was identified in a human donor in a cohort sampled during active COVID-19. The CDR3 DNA reads TGCAGCGTTGAAACACAGGGGCGAACTGAAGCTTTCTTT. Its protein product is CSVETQGRTEAFF.